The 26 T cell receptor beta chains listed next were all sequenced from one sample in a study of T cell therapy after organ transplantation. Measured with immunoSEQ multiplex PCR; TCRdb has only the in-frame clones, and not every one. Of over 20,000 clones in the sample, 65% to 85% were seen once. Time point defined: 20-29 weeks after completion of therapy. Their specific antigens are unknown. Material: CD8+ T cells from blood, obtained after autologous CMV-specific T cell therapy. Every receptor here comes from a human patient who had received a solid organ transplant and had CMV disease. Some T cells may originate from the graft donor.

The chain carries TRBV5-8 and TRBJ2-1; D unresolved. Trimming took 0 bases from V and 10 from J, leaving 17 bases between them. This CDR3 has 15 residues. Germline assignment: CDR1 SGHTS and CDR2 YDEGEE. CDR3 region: CASSLDRAGYWEQFF. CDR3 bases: TGTGCCAGCAGCTTGGATAGGGCTGGGTATTGGGAGCAGTTCTTC.

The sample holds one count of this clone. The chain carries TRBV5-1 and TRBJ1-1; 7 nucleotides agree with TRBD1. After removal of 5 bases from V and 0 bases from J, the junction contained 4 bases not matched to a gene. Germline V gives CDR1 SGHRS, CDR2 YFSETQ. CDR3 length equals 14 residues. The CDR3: CASSKGAVNTEAFF. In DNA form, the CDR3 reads TGCGCCAGCAGTAAGGGGGCGGTGAACACTGAAGCTTTCTTT.

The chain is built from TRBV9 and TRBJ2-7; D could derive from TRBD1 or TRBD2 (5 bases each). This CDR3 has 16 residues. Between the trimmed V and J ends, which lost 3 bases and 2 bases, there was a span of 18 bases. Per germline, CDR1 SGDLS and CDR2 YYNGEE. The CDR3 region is CASSDARDGTPYEQYF. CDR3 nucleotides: TGTGCCAGCAGCGATGCCCGGGACGGTACTCCCTACGAGCAGTACTTC.

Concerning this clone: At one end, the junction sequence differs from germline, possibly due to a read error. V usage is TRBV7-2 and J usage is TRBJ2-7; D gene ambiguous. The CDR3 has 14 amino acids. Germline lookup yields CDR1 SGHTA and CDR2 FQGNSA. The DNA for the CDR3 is TGTGCCAGCAACTTAGGATGGGGAACCTACGAGCAGTACTTC. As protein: CASNLGWGTYEQYF.

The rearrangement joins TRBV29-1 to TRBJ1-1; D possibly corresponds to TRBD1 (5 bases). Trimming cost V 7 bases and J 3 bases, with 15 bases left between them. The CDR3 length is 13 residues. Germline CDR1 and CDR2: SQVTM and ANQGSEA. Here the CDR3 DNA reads TGCAGCGCCCACTTGGGGGGGGACACTGAAGCTTTCTTT. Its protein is CSAHLGGDTEAFF.

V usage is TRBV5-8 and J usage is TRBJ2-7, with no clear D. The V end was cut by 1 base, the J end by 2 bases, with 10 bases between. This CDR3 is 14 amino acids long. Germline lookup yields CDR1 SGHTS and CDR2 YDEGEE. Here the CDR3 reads CASSLKLRPYEQYF. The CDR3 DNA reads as TGTGCCAGCAGCTTGAAGCTCAGGCCCTACGAGCAGTACTTC. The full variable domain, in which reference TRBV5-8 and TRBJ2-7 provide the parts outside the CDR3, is EAGVTQSPTHLIKTRGQQATLRCSPISGHTSVYWYQQALGLGLQFLLWYDEGEERNRGNFPPRFSGRQFPNYSSELNVNALELEDSALYLCASSLKLRPYEQYFGPGTRLTVT.

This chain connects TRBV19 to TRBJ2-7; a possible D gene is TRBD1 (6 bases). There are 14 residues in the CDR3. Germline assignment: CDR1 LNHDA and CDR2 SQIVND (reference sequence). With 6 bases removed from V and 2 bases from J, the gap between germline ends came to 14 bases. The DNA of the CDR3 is TGTGCCAGTAGAGAAACAGGGCTGACCTACGAGCAGTACTTC. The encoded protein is CASRETGLTYEQYF.

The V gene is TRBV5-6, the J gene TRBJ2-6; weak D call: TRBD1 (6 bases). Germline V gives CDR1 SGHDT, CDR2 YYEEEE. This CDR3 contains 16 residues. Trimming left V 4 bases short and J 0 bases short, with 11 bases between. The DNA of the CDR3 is TGTGCCAGCAGCCCGGACAGTTCCTCTGGGGCCAACGTCCTGACTTTC. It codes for CASSPDSSSGANVLTF.

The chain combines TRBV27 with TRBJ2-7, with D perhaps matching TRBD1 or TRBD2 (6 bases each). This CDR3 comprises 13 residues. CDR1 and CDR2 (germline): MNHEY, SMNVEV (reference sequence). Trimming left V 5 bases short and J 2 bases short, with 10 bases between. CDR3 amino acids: CASSPRGPYEQYF. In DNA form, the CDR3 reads TGTGCCAGCAGTCCCCGGGGGCCCTACGAGCAGTACTTC.

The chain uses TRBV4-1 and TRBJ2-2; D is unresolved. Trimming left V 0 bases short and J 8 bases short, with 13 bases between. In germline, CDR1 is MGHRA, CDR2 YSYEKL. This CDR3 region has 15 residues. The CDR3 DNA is TGCGCCAGCAGCCAAGATCGAACCCCGCTTGGGGAGCTGTTTTTT. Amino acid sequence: CASSQDRTPLGELFF.

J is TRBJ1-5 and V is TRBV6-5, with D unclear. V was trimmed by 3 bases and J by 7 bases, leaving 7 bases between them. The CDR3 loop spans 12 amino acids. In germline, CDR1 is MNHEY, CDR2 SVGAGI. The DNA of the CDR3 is TGTGCCAGCAGTTATGCTGGCCAGCCCCAGCATTTT. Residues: CASSYAGQPQHF.

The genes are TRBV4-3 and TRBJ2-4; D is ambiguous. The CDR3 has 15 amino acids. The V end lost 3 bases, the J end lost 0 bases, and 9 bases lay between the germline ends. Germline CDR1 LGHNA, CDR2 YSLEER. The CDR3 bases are TGCGCCAGCAGCCAGGCCTGGCTAGCCAAAAACATTCAGTACTTC. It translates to CASSQAWLAKNIQYF.

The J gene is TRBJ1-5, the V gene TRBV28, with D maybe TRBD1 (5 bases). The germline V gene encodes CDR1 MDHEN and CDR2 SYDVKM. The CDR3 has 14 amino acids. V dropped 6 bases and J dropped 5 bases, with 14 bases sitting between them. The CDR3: CASRLDSWDQPQHF. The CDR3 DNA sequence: TGTGCCAGCAGACTCGACAGTTGGGATCAGCCCCAGCATTTT.

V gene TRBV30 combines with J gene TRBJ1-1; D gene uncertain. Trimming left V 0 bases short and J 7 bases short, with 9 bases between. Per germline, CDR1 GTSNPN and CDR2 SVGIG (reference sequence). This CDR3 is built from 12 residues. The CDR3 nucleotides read TGTGCCTGGAGTGTAGTGGGAAATGAAGCTTTCTTT. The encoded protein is CAWSVVGNEAFF. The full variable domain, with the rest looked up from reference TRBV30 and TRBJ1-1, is SQTIHQWPATLVQPVGSPLSLECTVEGTSNPNLYWYRQAAGRGLQLLFYSVGIGQISSEVPQNLSASRPQDRQFILSSKKLLLSDSGFYLCAWSVVGNEAFFGQGTRLTVV.

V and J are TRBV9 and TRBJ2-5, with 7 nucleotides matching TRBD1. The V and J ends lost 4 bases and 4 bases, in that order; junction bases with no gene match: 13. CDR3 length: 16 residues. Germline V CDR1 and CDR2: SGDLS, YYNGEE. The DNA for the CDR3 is TGTGCCAGCAGCCTCGGCTCAGGGGGAATGGGAGAGACCCAGTACTTC. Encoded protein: CASSLGSGGMGETQYF.

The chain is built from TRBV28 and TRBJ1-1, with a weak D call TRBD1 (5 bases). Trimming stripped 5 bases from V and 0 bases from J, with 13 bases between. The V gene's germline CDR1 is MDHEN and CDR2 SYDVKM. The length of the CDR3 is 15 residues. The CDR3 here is CASSATDLMNTEAFF. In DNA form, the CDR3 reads TGTGCCAGCAGTGCGACAGATCTCATGAACACTGAAGCTTTCTTT.

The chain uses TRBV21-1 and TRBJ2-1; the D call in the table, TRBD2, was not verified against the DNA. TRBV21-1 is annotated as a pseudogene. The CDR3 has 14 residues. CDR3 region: CASSKTGVGGSEFF. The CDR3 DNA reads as TGTGCCAGCAGCAAAACGGGGGTTGGTGGGAGTGAGTTCTTC.

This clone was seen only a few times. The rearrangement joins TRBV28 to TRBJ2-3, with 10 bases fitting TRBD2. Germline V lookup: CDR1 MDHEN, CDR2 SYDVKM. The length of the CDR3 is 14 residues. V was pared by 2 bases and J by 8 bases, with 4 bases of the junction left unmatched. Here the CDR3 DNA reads TGTGCCAGCAGTTTAGGCCTAGCGGGAGCTACGCAGTATTTT. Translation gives CASSLGLAGATQYF.

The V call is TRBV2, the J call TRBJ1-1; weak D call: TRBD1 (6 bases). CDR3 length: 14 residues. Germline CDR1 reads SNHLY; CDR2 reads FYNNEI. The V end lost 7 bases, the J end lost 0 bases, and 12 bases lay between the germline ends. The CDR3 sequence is CASTRTAMNTEAFF. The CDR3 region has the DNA TGTGCCAGCACCAGGACAGCAATGAACACTGAAGCTTTCTTT.

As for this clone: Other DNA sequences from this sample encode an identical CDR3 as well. As DNA, the CDR3 is TGTGCCAGCAGTTACTCTACGGGGGGGCCCTACAATGAGCAGTTCTTC. Its protein is CASSYSTGGPYNEQFF. The V call is TRBV6-6, the J call TRBJ2-1; TRBD2 matches at 8 bases. CDR3 size: 16 residues. The trim removed 0 bases at V and 2 bases at J, leaving 3 bases unmatched. CDR1 is MNHNY and CDR2 is SVGAGI in the germline V gene (reference sequence).

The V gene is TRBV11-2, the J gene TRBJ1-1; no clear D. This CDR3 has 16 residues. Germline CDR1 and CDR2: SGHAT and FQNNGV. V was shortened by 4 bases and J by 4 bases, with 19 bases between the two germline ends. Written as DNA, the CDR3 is TGTGCCAGCAGCTCCCGGACTGTCATAGAAGGCACTGAAGCTTTCTTT. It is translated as CASSSRTVIEGTEAFF.

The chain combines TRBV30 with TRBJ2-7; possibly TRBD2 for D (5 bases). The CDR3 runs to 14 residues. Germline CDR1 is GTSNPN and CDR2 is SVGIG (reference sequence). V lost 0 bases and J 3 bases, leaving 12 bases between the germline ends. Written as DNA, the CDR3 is TGTGCCTGGAGTGTTGACGGGGTGAACTACGAGCAGTACTTC. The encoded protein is CAWSVDGVNYEQYF.

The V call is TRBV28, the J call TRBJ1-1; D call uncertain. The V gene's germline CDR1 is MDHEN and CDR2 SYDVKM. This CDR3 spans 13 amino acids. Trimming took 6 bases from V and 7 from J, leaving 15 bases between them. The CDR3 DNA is TGTGCCAGCAGGACCCGACGGGCCTATGAAGCTTTCTTT. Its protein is CASRTRRAYEAFF. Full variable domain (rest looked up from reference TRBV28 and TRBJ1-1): DVKVTQSSRYLVKRTGEKVFLECVQDMDHENMFWYRQDPGLGLRLIYFSYDVKMKEKGDIPEGYSVSREKKERFSLILESASTNQTSMYLCASRTRRAYEAFFGQGTRLTVV.

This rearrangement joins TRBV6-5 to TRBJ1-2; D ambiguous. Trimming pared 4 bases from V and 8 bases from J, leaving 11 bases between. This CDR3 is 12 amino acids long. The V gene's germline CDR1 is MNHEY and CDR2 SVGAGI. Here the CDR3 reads CASSSPGRGYTF. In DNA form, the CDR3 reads TGTGCCAGCAGTTCTCCTGGGCGCGGCTACACCTTC.

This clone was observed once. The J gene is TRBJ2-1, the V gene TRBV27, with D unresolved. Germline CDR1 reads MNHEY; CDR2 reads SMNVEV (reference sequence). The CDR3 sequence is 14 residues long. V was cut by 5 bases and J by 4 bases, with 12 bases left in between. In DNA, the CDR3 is TGTGCCAGCAGTATTTCGACCGGTTACAATGAGCAGTTCTTC. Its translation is CASSISTGYNEQFF.

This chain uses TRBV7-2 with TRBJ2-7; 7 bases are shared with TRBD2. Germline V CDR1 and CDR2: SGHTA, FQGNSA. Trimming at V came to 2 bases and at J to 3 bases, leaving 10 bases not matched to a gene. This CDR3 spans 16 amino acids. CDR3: CASSLIFTSANYEQYF. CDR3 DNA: TGTGCCAGCAGCTTAATTTTCACTAGCGCCAACTACGAGCAGTACTTC.